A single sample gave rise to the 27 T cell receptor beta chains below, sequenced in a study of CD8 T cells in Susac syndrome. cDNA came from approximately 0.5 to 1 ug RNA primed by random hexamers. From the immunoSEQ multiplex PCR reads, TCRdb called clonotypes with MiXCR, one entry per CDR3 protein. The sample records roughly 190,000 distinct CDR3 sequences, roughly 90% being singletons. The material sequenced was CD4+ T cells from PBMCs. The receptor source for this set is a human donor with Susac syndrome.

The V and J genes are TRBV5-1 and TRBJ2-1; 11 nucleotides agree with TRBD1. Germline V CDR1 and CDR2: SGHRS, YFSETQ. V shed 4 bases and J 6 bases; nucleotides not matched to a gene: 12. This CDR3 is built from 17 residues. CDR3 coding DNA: TGCGCCAGCAGCGGGACGGGACAGGGGGTAAAGGGCAATGAGCAGTTCTTC. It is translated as CASSGTGQGVKGNEQFF.

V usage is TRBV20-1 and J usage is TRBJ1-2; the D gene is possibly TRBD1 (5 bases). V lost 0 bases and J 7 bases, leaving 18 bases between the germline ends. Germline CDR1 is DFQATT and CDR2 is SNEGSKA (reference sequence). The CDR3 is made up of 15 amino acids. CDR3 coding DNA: TGCAGTGCTAGAGATAATGGACGGGGGAAGTTTGGCTACACCTTC. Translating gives CSARDNGRGKFGYTF.

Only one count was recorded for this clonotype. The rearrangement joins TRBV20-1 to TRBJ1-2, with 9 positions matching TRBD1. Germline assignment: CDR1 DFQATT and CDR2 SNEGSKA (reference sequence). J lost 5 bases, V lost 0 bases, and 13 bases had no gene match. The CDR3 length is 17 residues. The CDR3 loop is CSARDRLRTGTGYGYTF. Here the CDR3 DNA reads TGCAGTGCTAGAGACCGACTACGAACCGGGACAGGGTATGGCTACACCTTC.

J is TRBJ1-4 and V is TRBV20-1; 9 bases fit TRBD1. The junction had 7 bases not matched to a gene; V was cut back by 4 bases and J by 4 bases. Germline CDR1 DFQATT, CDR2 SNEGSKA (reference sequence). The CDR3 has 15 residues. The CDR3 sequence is CSANPGTGHNEKLFF. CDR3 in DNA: TGCAGTGCTAACCCCGGGACAGGGCATAATGAAAAACTGTTTTTT.

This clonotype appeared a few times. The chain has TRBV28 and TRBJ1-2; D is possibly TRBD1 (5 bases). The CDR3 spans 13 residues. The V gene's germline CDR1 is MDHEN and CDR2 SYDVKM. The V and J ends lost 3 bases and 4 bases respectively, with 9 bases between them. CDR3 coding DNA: TGTGCCAGCAGTTTGGGTGGGGCCTATGGCTACACCTTC. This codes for CASSLGGAYGYTF.

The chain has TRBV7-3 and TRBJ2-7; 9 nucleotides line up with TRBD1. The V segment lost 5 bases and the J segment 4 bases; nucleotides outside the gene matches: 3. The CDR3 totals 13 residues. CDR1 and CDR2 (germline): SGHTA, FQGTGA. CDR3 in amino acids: CASSRQGEYEQYF. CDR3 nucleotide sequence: TGTGCCAGCAGCCGACAGGGGGAATACGAGCAGTACTTC.

As DNA, the CDR3 is TGCGCCAGGGACAGCTACGAGCAGTACTTC. Translating gives CARDSYEQYF. This chain joins TRBV10-2 and TRBJ2-7, with a tentative D call TRBD1 (6 bases). V was shortened by 9 bases and J by 3 bases, with 6 bases between the two germline ends. The CDR3 loop spans 10 amino acids. CDR1 is WSHSY and CDR2 is SAAADI in the germline V gene.

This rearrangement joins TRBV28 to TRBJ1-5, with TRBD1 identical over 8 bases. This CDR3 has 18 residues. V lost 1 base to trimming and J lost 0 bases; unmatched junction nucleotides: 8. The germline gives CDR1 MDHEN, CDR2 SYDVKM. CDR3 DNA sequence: TGTGCCAGCAGTTTATCGAGGACAGGGTTCCCTAGCAATCAGCCCCAGCATTTT. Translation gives CASSLSRTGFPSNQPQHF. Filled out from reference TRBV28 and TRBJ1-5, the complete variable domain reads DVKVTQSSRYLVKRTGEKVFLECVQDMDHENMFWYRQDPGLGLRLIYFSYDVKMKEKGDIPEGYSVSREKKERFSLILESASTNQTSMYLCASSLSRTGFPSNQPQHFGDGTRLSIL.

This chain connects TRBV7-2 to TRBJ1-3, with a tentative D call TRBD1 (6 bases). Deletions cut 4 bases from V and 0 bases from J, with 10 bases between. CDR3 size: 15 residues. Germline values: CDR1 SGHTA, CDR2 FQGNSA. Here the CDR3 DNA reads TGTGCCAGCAGCTACACAGGGTTCTCTGGAAACACCATATATTTT. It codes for CASSYTGFSGNTIYF.

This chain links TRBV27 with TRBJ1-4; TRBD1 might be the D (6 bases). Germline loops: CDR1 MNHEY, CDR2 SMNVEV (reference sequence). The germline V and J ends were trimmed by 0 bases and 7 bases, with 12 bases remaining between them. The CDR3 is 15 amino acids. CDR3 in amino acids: CASSLSGQGREKLFF. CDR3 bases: TGTGCCAGCAGTTTATCCGGTCAGGGGCGTGAAAAACTGTTTTTT.

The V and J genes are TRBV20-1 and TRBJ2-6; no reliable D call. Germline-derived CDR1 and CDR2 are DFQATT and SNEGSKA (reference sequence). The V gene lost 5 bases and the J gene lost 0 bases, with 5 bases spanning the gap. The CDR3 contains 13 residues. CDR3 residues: CSAARSGANVLTF. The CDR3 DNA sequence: TGCAGTGCTGCCCGCTCTGGGGCCAACGTCCTGACTTTC.

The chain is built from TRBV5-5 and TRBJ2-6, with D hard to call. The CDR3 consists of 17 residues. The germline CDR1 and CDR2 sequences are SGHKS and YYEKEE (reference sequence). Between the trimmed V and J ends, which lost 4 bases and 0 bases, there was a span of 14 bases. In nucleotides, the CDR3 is TGTGCCAGCAGCAACGCCAGATACTACTCTGGGGCCAACGTCCTGACTTTC. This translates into CASSNARYYSGANVLTF.

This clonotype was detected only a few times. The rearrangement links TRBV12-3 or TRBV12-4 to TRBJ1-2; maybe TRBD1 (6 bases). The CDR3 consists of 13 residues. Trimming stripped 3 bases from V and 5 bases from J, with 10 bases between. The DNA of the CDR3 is TGTGCCAGCAGTTTGGGGGGCAGGTATGGCTACACCTTC. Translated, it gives CASSLGGRYGYTF.

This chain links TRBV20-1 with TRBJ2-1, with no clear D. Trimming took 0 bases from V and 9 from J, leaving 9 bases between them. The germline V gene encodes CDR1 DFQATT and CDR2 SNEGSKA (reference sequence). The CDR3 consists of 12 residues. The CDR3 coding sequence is TGCAGTGCTAGAGATGTAGTAAGTGAGCAGTTCTTC. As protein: CSARDVVSEQFF.

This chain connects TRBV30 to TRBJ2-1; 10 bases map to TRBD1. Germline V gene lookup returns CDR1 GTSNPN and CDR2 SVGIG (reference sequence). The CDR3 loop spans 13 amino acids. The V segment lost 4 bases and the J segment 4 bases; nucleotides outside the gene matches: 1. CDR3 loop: CAWKGQGYNEQFF. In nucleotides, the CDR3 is TGTGCCTGGAAGGGACAGGGGTACAATGAGCAGTTCTTC.

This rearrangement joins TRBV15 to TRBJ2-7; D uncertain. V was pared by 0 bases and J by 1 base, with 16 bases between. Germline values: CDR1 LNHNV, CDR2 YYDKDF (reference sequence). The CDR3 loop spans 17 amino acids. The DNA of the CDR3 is TGTGCCACCAGCAGAGATGGTTCGGTTGGCAGATCCTACGAGCAGTACTTC. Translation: CATSRDGSVGRSYEQYF.

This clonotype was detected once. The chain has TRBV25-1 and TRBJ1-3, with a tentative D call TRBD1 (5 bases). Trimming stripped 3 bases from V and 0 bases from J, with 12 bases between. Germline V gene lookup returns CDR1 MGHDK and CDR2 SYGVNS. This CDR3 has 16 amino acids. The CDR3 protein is CASSDSGQGSGNTIYF. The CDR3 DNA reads TGTGCCAGCAGTGACTCTGGACAAGGCTCTGGAAACACCATATATTTT.

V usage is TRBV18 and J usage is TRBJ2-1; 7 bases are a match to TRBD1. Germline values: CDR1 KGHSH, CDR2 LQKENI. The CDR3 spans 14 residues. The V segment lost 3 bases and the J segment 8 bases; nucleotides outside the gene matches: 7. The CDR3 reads CASSPRQGYDEQFF. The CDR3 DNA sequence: TGTGCCAGCTCACCGAGACAGGGTTACGATGAGCAGTTCTTC.

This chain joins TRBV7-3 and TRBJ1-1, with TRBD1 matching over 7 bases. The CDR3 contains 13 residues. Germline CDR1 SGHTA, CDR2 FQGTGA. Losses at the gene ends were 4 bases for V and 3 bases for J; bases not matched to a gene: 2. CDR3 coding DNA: TGTGCCAGCAGCTCCGACAGGGACACTGAAGCTTTCTTT. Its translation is CASSSDRDTEAFF. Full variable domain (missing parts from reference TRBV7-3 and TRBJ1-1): GAGVSQTPSNKVTEKGKYVELRCDPISGHTALYWYRQSLGQGPEFLIYFQGTGAADDSGLPNDRFFAVRPEGSVSTLKIQRTERGDSAVYLCASSSDRDTEAFFGQGTRLTVV.

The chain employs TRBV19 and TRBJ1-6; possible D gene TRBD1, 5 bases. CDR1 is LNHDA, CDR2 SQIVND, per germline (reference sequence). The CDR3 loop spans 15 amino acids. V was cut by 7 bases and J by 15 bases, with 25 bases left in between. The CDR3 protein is CASTSRGGSSGLLHF. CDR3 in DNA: TGTGCCAGTACATCGCGTGGGGGTTCGTCCGGACTCCTCCACTTT.

The CDR3 DNA sequence: TGCGCCAGCAGCTTACAGGCTCCACCTGGCACTGAAGCTTTCTTT. Amino acids: CASSLQAPPGTEAFF. The chain links TRBV5-1 to TRBJ1-1; D might be TRBD1 (5 bases). Trimming stripped 2 bases from V and 4 bases from J, with 15 bases between. This CDR3 region has 15 residues. CDR1 and CDR2 from the germline V gene are SGHRS and YFSETQ. The full variable domain, with the rest looked up from reference TRBV5-1 and TRBJ1-1, is KAGVTQTPRYLIKTRGQQVTLSCSPISGHRSVSWYQQTPGQGLQFLFEYFSETQRNKGNFPGRFSGRQFSNSRSEMNVSTLELGDSALYLCASSLQAPPGTEAFFGQGTRLTVV.

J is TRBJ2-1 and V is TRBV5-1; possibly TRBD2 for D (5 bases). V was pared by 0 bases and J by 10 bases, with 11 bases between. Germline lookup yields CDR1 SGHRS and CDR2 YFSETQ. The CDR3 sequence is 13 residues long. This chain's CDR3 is CASSLEASGEQFF. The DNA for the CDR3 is TGCGCCAGCAGCTTGGAGGCCTCGGGAGAGCAGTTCTTC.

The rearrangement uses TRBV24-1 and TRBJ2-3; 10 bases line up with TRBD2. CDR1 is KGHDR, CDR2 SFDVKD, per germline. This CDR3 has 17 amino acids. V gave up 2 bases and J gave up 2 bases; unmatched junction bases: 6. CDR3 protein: CATSDSKRGGSTDTQYF. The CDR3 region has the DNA TGTGCCACCAGTGATTCGAAGCGGGGGGGATCCACAGATACGCAGTATTTT.

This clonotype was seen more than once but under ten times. CDR3: CASSLDWSYEQYF. CDR3 coding DNA: TGTGCCAGCAGTTTGGACTGGTCCTACGAGCAGTACTTC. The chain links TRBV7-8 to TRBJ2-7; D may be TRBD2 (5 bases). The germline gives CDR1 SGHVS, CDR2 FQNEAQ. The CDR3 sequence is 13 residues long. V was shortened by 6 bases and J by 1 base, with 10 bases between the two germline ends. Full variable domain (rest looked up from reference TRBV7-8 and TRBJ2-7): GAGVSQSPRYKVAKRGQDVALRCDPISGHVSLFWYQQALGQGPEFLTYFQNEAQLDKSGLPSDRFFAERPEGSVSTLKIQRTQQEDSAVYLCASSLDWSYEQYFGPGTRLTVT.

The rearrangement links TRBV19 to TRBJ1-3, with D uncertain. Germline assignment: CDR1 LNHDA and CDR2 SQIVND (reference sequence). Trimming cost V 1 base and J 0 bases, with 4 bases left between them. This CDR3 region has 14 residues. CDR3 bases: TGTGCCAGTAGTATAGCTTTCTCTGGAAACACCATATATTTT. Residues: CASSIAFSGNTIYF. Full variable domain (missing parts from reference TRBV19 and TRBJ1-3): DGGITQSPKYLFRKEGQNVTLSCEQNLNHDAMYWYRQDPGQGLRLIYYSQIVNDFQKGDIAEGYSVSREKKESFPLTVTSAQKNPTAFYLCASSIAFSGNTIYFGEGSWLTVV.

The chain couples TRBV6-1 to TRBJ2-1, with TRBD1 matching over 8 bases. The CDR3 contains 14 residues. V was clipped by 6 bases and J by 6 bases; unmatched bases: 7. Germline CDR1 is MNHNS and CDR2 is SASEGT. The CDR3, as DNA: TGTGCCAGCAGGGACAGGGCGGTTGGCAATGAGCAGTTCTTC. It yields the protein CASRDRAVGNEQFF.

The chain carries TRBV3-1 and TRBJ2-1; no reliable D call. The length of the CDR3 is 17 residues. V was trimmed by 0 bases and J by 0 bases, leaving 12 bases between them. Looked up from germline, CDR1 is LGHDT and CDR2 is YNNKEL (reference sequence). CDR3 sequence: CASSQDLRASSYNEQFF. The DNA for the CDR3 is TGTGCCAGCAGCCAAGATCTAAGAGCCAGCTCCTACAATGAGCAGTTCTTC.